Below are 18 T cell receptor beta chains sequenced from a single sample in a study of PD-1 blockade in classical Hodgkin lymphoma. Sequenced by immunoSEQ multiplex PCR; TCRdb stores in-frame clones only, minus some. Altogether 20,000 to 25,000 clones are present, approximately 92% being singletons, with the ten largest covering roughly 0.25%. The time point was: newly diagnosed, previously untreated cHL patient sample. Magnetic negative selection served to purify CD4+ T cells out of PBMCs that had been thawed. Specimen: CD4+ T cells from blood. Source of these receptors: a human donor with classical Hodgkin lymphoma.

The chain joins TRBV4-2 to TRBJ1-6, with a possible D match to TRBD1 (5 bases). The length of the CDR3 is 15 residues. Trimming pared 0 bases from V and 6 bases from J, leaving 9 bases between. The germline V gene has CDR1 LGHNA and CDR2 YNFKEQ. CDR3 residues: CASSQEERGNSPLHF. As DNA, the CDR3 is TGTGCCAGCAGCCAAGAGGAAAGGGGTAATTCACCCCTCCACTTT.

This clone came up a few times. The V gene is TRBV7-9, the J gene TRBJ2-2; 8 positions match TRBD2. The germline V gene encodes CDR1 SEHNR and CDR2 FQNEAQ (reference sequence). V lost 2 bases to trimming and J lost 0 bases; unmatched junction nucleotides: 5. This CDR3 is 17 amino acids long. The CDR3 reads CASSLPAGVSNTGELFF. As DNA, the CDR3 is TGTGCCAGCAGCTTACCAGCGGGGGTTTCGAACACCGGGGAGCTGTTTTTT.

This chain links TRBV7-2 with TRBJ2-6; D is possibly TRBD1 (6 bases). Germline CDR1 and CDR2: SGHTA and FQGNSA. This CDR3 is 15 amino acids long. V lost 7 bases and J 2 bases, leaving 12 bases between the germline ends. CDR3 DNA: TGTGCCAGCACCTATGGGGGCGCTGGGGCCAACGTCCTGACTTTC. This gives the protein CASTYGGAGANVLTF.

The chain joins TRBV5-1 to TRBJ1-1; D unresolved. Germline assignment: CDR1 SGHRS and CDR2 YFSETQ. V was trimmed by 5 bases and J by 3 bases, leaving 20 bases between them. The CDR3 totals 16 residues. In DNA, the CDR3 is TGCGCCAGCAGAACCCTCGCGGGCCTCGGGGACACTGAAGCTTTCTTT. It yields the protein CASRTLAGLGDTEAFF. The entire variable domain, with the rest obtained from reference TRBV5-1 and TRBJ1-1, is as follows: KAGVTQTPRYLIKTRGQQVTLSCSPISGHRSVSWYQQTPGQGLQFLFEYFSETQRNKGNFPGRFSGRQFSNSRSEMNVSTLELGDSALYLCASRTLAGLGDTEAFFGQGTRLTVV.

V is TRBV1 and J is TRBJ2-1; the table assigns TRBD2, which was not confirmed against the DNA. TRBV1 represents a pseudogene. CDR3 length: 14 amino acids. In DNA form, the CDR3 reads TGCACCAGCAGCACTCCTAGCTCCTACAATGAGCAGTTCTTC. Protein sequence: CTSSTPSSYNEQFF.

CDR3 bases: TGTGCCAGCAGCTCCCTCGACAGGTCCTACGAGCAGTACTTC. The encoded protein is CASSSLDRSYEQYF. V is TRBV5-5 and J is TRBJ2-7, with D possibly matching TRBD1 (6 bases). From germline, CDR1 is SGHKS and CDR2 YYEKEE (reference sequence). The CDR3 covers 14 residues. Deletions cut 3 bases from V and 1 base from J, with 11 bases between.

The V call is TRBV9, the J call TRBJ2-1; 7 positions match TRBD2. Germline V gene lookup returns CDR1 SGDLS and CDR2 YYNGEE. Trimming cost V 3 bases and J 4 bases; bases outside gene matches: 10. The CDR3 has 16 amino acids. The chain's CDR3 is CASSGYSGRDYNEQFF. DNA for the CDR3: TGTGCCAGCAGCGGCTATAGCGGGCGGGATTACAATGAGCAGTTCTTC.

The rearrangement links TRBV7-2 to TRBJ1-1; perhaps TRBD1 as D (6 bases). This CDR3 region has 13 residues. Trimming cost V 3 bases and J 5 bases, with 10 bases left between them. Germline loops: CDR1 SGHTA, CDR2 FQGNSA. Written as DNA, the CDR3 is TGTGCCAGCAGCTTGGGGGGGGCGACTGAAGCTTTCTTT. This encodes CASSLGGATEAFF.

The gene calls are TRBV19 and TRBJ1-1, with 8 bases identical to TRBD1. Germline V gene data show CDR1 as LNHDA and CDR2 as SQIVND (reference sequence). This CDR3 spans 14 amino acids. Germline trimming cut 10 bases from V and 0 bases from J; bases unmatched to any gene: 7. In DNA form, the CDR3 reads TGTGCCACAGTGGGACAGGCCTTGAACACTGAAGCTTTCTTT. Translating gives CATVGQALNTEAFF.

The CDR3 bases are TGTGCCAGCAGCTTAGGGACCGTTGTGGCTGACATTCAGTACTTC. Its protein is CASSLGTVVADIQYF. The genes are TRBV7-9 and TRBJ2-4; D is ambiguous. The CDR3 consists of 15 residues. Germline CDR1 SEHNR, CDR2 FQNEAQ (reference sequence). The V and J ends lost 1 base and 8 bases respectively, with 15 bases between them.

The chain joins TRBV9 to TRBJ2-1; D is unresolved. With 0 bases removed from V and 2 bases from J, the gap between germline ends came to 12 bases. The CDR3 extends over 16 amino acids. CDR1 SGDLS and CDR2 YYNGEE come from the germline V gene. DNA for the CDR3: TGTGCCAGCAGCGTAGCTGACAATGGGCCCTACAATGAGCAGTTCTTC. It is translated as CASSVADNGPYNEQFF.

The CDR3 coding sequence is TGCAGCGTTGGATGGGCGTTGGGGGCTGGGGCCAACGTCCTGACTTTC. Amino acid sequence: CSVGWALGAGANVLTF. The rearrangement uses TRBV29-1 and TRBJ2-6, with D perhaps assigned TRBD1 or TRBD2 (5 bases each). The germline gives CDR1 SQVTM, CDR2 ANQGSEA. The CDR3 sequence is 16 residues long. V gave up 4 bases and J gave up 2 bases, with 15 bases separating them. Combining the CDR3 with reference TRBV29-1 and TRBJ2-6 gives the whole variable domain SAVISQKPSRDICQRGTSLTIQCQVDSQVTMMFWYRQQPGQSLTLIATANQGSEATYESGFVIDKFPISRPNLTFSTLTVSNMSPEDSSIYLCSVGWALGAGANVLTFGAGSRLTVL.

This chain joins TRBV5-4 and TRBJ2-5; 7 nucleotides agree with TRBD2. Germline-derived CDR1 and CDR2 are SGHNT and YYREEE (reference sequence). The CDR3 consists of 14 residues. Trimming removed 5 bases from V and 3 bases from J; junction bases left unmatched: 7. CDR3 loop: CASSAEAGEETQYF. Here the CDR3 DNA reads TGTGCCAGCAGTGCTGAGGCGGGAGAAGAGACCCAGTACTTC.

V usage is TRBV6-1 and J usage is TRBJ1-3; weak D call: TRBD1 (6 bases). V lost 2 bases and J 1 base, leaving 12 bases between the germline ends. The germline V gene has CDR1 MNHNS and CDR2 SASEGT. The length of the CDR3 is 16 residues. CDR3 in DNA: TGTGCCAGCAGTGAAATCACAGGGCCGTCTGGAAACACCATATATTTT. Its translation: CASSEITGPSGNTIYF.

The chain employs TRBV5-1 and TRBJ1-1; D is unclear. This CDR3 has 13 amino acids. The germline gives CDR1 SGHRS, CDR2 YFSETQ. The V end lost 0 bases, the J end lost 1 base, and 4 bases lay between the germline ends. CDR3 sequence (DNA): TGCGCCAGCAGCTTGGTCCCGAACACTGAAGCTTTCTTT. Its protein is CASSLVPNTEAFF.

This chain uses TRBV7-2 with TRBJ1-1; perhaps TRBD1 as D (6 bases). Trimming cost V 1 base and J 3 bases, with 6 bases left between them. The CDR3 totals 13 residues. Germline-derived CDR1 and CDR2 are SGHTA and FQGNSA. CDR3 loop: CASSLEGDTEAFF. The CDR3 DNA is TGTGCCAGCAGCTTAGAGGGGGACACTGAAGCTTTCTTT.

The V and J genes are TRBV4-3 and TRBJ2-3; 8 positions agree with TRBD2. After removal of 2 bases from V and 1 base from J, the junction contained 5 bases not matched to a gene. The CDR3 consists of 16 residues. Germline CDR1 and CDR2: LGHNA and YSLEER. DNA of the CDR3: TGCGCCAGCAGCCAAACGGGGGGGCGCGGCACAGATACGCAGTATTTT. It is translated as CASSQTGGRGTDTQYF.

This chain links TRBV7-2 with TRBJ2-1; D unclear. V dropped 1 base and J dropped 9 bases, with 16 bases sitting between them. Germline values: CDR1 SGHTA, CDR2 FQGNSA. This CDR3 spans 15 amino acids. CDR3 loop: CASSLDRQYAAEQFF. Written as DNA, the CDR3 is TGTGCCAGCAGCTTAGACAGACAATATGCTGCTGAGCAGTTCTTC. The complete variable domain, with remaining parts taken from reference TRBV7-2 and TRBJ2-1, reads GAGVSQSPSNKVTEKGKDVELRCDPISGHTALYWYRQSLGQGLEFLIYFQGNSAPDKSGLPSDRFSAERTGGSVSTLTIQRTQQEDSAVYLCASSLDRQYAAEQFFGPGTRLTVL.